Following are 23 T cell receptor beta chains from one sample sequenced in a study of graft-versus-host responses after intestinal transplantation. Profiling relied on immunoSEQ multiplex PCR, and the TCRdb table lists in-frame clones only, not all of them. The data show fewer than 100,000 clones, with around 86% seen just once and under 1.5% held by the top ten. The sample was PBMCs, taken 255 days after intestinal transplant. The receptors were gathered from a human patient who received an intestinal transplant, so some T cells may come from the graft donor.

V usage is TRBV27 and J usage is TRBJ2-1; D unclear. Germline CDR1 is MNHEY and CDR2 is SMNVEV (reference sequence). The CDR3 spans 14 residues. Trimming took 5 bases from V and 2 from J, leaving 10 bases between them. CDR3 nucleotide sequence: TGTGCCAGCAGTCCAGTGGGTCCCTACAATGAGCAGTTCTTC. Protein product: CASSPVGPYNEQFF.

The V call is TRBV28, the J call TRBJ2-2, with D unresolved. From germline, CDR1 is MDHEN and CDR2 SYDVKM. The germline V and J ends were trimmed by 2 bases and 0 bases, with 10 bases remaining between them. CDR3 size: 16 residues. Written as DNA, the CDR3 is TGTGCCAGCAGTTTAGCCCACAACGCGAACACCGGGGAGCTGTTTTTT. This gives the protein CASSLAHNANTGELFF.

V gene TRBV29-1 combines with J gene TRBJ1-6; TRBD1 might be the D (5 bases). The germline gives CDR1 SQVTM, CDR2 ANQGSEA. Trimming cost V 3 bases and J 7 bases, with 10 bases left between them. This CDR3 is built from 13 residues. The CDR3 sequence is CSVEEGLNSPLHF. CDR3 coding DNA: TGCAGCGTTGAGGAGGGGTTGAATTCACCCCTCCACTTT.

The V gene is TRBV28, the J gene TRBJ2-3; D perhaps matches TRBD2 (6 bases). The CDR3 runs to 14 residues. With 2 bases removed from V and 8 bases from J, the gap between germline ends came to 14 bases. The germline V gene has CDR1 MDHEN and CDR2 SYDVKM. As DNA, the CDR3 is TGTGCCAGCAGTTTAGGCAGGACCGGGAGTACGCAGTATTTT. Its translation is CASSLGRTGSTQYF.

The genes are TRBV18 and TRBJ2-1, with 9 bases lining up with TRBD1. The V gene end was trimmed by 6 bases and the J gene end by 6 bases; junction bases not matched to a gene: 6. CDR3 length equals 14 residues. Germline CDR1 reads KGHSH; CDR2 reads LQKENI. The DNA for the CDR3 is TGTGCCAGCTCCAACAGGGGGCGTGGCAATGAGCAGTTCTTC. This encodes CASSNRGRGNEQFF.

This clone was observed once. V is TRBV5-1 and J is TRBJ2-7, with a weak D call TRBD2 (6 bases). Trimming took off 0 bases at V and 6 bases at J, with 16 bases between the two ends. The CDR3 length is 15 residues. The germline V gene has CDR1 SGHRS and CDR2 YFSETQ. The CDR3 sequence is CASSLAFAGPGEQYF. CDR3 nucleotide sequence: TGCGCCAGCAGCTTGGCCTTTGCGGGGCCGGGCGAGCAGTACTTC.

This chain joins TRBV6-5 and TRBJ2-1, with 9 bases identical to TRBD1. CDR3 size: 14 residues. Germline trimming cut 4 bases from V and 5 bases from J; bases unmatched to any gene: 3. Germline CDR1 MNHEY, CDR2 SVGAGI. CDR3 loop: CASSWDRADNEQFF. In DNA, the CDR3 is TGTGCCAGCAGTTGGGACAGGGCCGACAATGAGCAGTTCTTC.

The gene calls are TRBV29-1 and TRBJ2-3; TRBD2 matches 7 bases. Trimming at V came to 6 bases and at J to 1 base, leaving 4 bases not matched to a gene. CDR1 is SQVTM and CDR2 is ANQGSEA in the germline V gene. The CDR3 covers 13 residues. The CDR3 DNA sequence: TGCAGCGTGGAGGCGGGGGGCACAGATACGCAGTATTTT. Amino acid sequence: CSVEAGGTDTQYF.

The chain links TRBV4-1 to TRBJ1-1; the D is unclear. The CDR3 has 14 residues. Germline assignment: CDR1 MGHRA and CDR2 YSYEKL. Trimming removed 2 bases at V and 7 bases at J, with 14 bases between. For the CDR3, the DNA is TGCGCCAGCAGCCAACGTCGTTTGGGCAGTGAAGCTTTCTTT. This translates into CASSQRRLGSEAFF.

CDR3: CASSQEVQGGFTDTQYF. CDR3 DNA sequence: TGTGCCAGCAGCCAAGAGGTCCAGGGCGGCTTCACAGATACGCAGTATTTT. The J gene is TRBJ2-3, the V gene TRBV4-2; D perhaps matches TRBD1 (5 bases). V shed 0 bases and J shed 2 bases, with 15 bases lying between them. From germline, CDR1 is LGHNA and CDR2 YNFKEQ. This CDR3 comprises 17 residues.

V gene TRBV6-6 combines with J gene TRBJ1-3; D gene uncertain. CDR1 MNHNY and CDR2 SVGAGI come from the germline V gene (reference sequence). With 6 bases removed from V and 4 bases from J, the gap between germline ends came to 13 bases. This CDR3 spans 14 amino acids. In nucleotides, the CDR3 is TGTGCCAGCAGCAAAACAAGGCCCGGAAACACCATATATTTT. Translation gives CASSKTRPGNTIYF.

This clone came up a few times. The chain joins TRBV19 to TRBJ2-3; perhaps TRBD1 as D (6 bases). The CDR3 covers 11 residues. V was shortened by 11 bases and J by 8 bases, with 14 bases between the two germline ends. CDR1 and CDR2 from the germline V gene are LNHDA and SQIVND (reference sequence). CDR3 in amino acids: CACQQGSTQYF. Here the CDR3 DNA reads TGTGCCTGCCAACAGGGAAGTACGCAGTATTTT.

The V and J genes are TRBV6-5 and TRBJ1-1; D perhaps matches TRBD1 (5 bases). The CDR3 has 13 amino acids. V was pared by 5 bases and J by 2 bases, with 9 bases between. Germline V CDR1 and CDR2: MNHEY, SVGAGI. The CDR3, as DNA: TGTGCCAGCAGTCGGAGGGGAAACACTGAAGCTTTCTTT. Its translation: CASSRRGNTEAFF.

In this sample, this clone turned up a few times. The chain joins TRBV5-6 to TRBJ1-3, with D tentatively TRBD1 (6 bases). Germline CDR1 and CDR2: SGHDT and YYEEEE. This CDR3 comprises 16 residues. The V end lost 3 bases, the J end lost 0 bases, and 13 bases lay between the germline ends. CDR3 residues: CASSWGGAVSGNTIYF. Here the CDR3 DNA reads TGTGCCAGCAGCTGGGGGGGCGCGGTCTCTGGAAACACCATATATTTT.

V is TRBV25-1 and J is TRBJ2-2; D is possibly TRBD1 (5 bases). Per the germline V gene, CDR1 is MGHDK and CDR2 is SYGVNS. With 3 bases removed from V and 0 bases from J, the gap between germline ends came to 8 bases. The CDR3 spans 15 residues. DNA of the CDR3: TGTGCCAGCAGTGATAAGGGGACGAACACCGGGGAGCTGTTTTTT. It codes for CASSDKGTNTGELFF.

V usage is TRBV30 and J usage is TRBJ1-1; no reliable D call. There are 13 residues in the CDR3. Germline CDR1 and CDR2: GTSNPN and SVGIG (reference sequence). V lost 2 bases and J 4 bases, leaving 11 bases between the germline ends. The CDR3 is CAWSPPITTEAFF. In nucleotides, the CDR3 is TGTGCCTGGAGTCCCCCAATTACCACTGAAGCTTTCTTT.

The CDR3 nucleotides read TGTGCCAGCAGCACCGGTCCCGGGACAGGGAATGAAAAACTGTTTTTT. This translates into CASSTGPGTGNEKLFF. The chain recombines TRBV5-6 with TRBJ1-4, with 9 bases matching TRBD1. V trimming: 4 bases; J trimming: 5 bases; junction bases outside the gene matches: 9. This CDR3 has 16 amino acids. Germline CDR1 is SGHDT and CDR2 is YYEEEE. The variable domain in full, with the rest retrieved from reference TRBV5-6 and TRBJ1-4, is DAGVTQSPTHLIKTRGQQVTLRCSPKSGHDTVSWYQQALGQGPQFIFQYYEEEERQRGNFPDRFSGHQFPNYSSELNVNALLLGDSALYLCASSTGPGTGNEKLFFGSGTQLSVL.

CDR3 protein: CASKTRGQGAQAHYNEQFF. The CDR3 region has the DNA TGCGCCAGCAAAACCCGGGGGCAGGGGGCGCAGGCCCACTACAATGAGCAGTTCTTC. The chain employs TRBV5-1 and TRBJ2-1; 8 bases agree with TRBD1. Germline CDR1 and CDR2: SGHRS and YFSETQ. The CDR3 covers 19 residues. With 6 bases clipped from V and 3 bases from J, the junction kept 20 bases outside the gene matches.

This clone showed up just once. The CDR3 coding sequence is TGTGCCAGCAGCTTACCTGCAGGGGTAACATCAGATACGCAGTATTTT. This codes for CASSLPAGVTSDTQYF. The V gene is TRBV7-8, the J gene TRBJ2-3, with a tentative D call TRBD1 (6 bases). Germline CDR1 is SGHVS and CDR2 is FQNEAQ. V was shortened by 2 bases and J by 4 bases, with 16 bases between the two germline ends. This CDR3 contains 16 residues. Combining the CDR3 with reference TRBV7-8 and TRBJ2-3 gives the whole variable domain GAGVSQSPRYKVAKRGQDVALRCDPISGHVSLFWYQQALGQGPEFLTYFQNEAQLDKSGLPSDRFFAERPEGSVSTLKIQRTQQEDSAVYLCASSLPAGVTSDTQYFGPGTRLTVL.

The V call is TRBV4-1, the J call TRBJ1-5, with 8 positions matching TRBD1. V was clipped by 1 base and J by 3 bases; unmatched bases: 5. The CDR3 covers 16 residues. Per the germline V gene, CDR1 is MGHRA and CDR2 is YSYEKL. The CDR3 reads CASSQGQGFFNQPQHF. CDR3 nucleotide sequence: TGCGCCAGCAGCCAAGGACAGGGGTTTTTCAATCAGCCCCAGCATTTT.

This chain connects TRBV7-2 to TRBJ1-2; D call uncertain. Germline CDR1 is SGHTA and CDR2 is FQGNSA. There are 14 residues in the CDR3. V lost 1 base, J lost 4 bases, and 10 bases lay in between. The CDR3 DNA reads TGTGCCAGCAGCTTAGATGGGAGCCTCTATGGCTACACCTTC. As protein: CASSLDGSLYGYTF.

About this clone itself: Other DNA sequences in this specimen translate into the identical CDR3. This chain uses TRBV18 with TRBJ2-7; D might be TRBD2 (5 bases). The V and J ends lost 2 bases and 4 bases respectively, with 6 bases between them. CDR3 size: 12 residues. Germline V gene data show CDR1 as KGHSH and CDR2 as LQKENI. CDR3: CASSPTGYEQYF. The CDR3 DNA is TGTGCCAGCTCACCAACGGGGTACGAGCAGTACTTC.

V is TRBV27 and J is TRBJ2-3; no firm D call. The CDR3 covers 14 residues. The V gene's germline CDR1 is MNHEY and CDR2 SMNVEV (reference sequence). The V gene lost 3 bases and the J gene lost 1 base, with 8 bases spanning the gap. CDR3 sequence (DNA): TGTGCCAGCAGTTTCCTCGTCGGCACAGATACGCAGTATTTT. Its protein is CASSFLVGTDTQYF.